This TCR beta chain was captured in a study of T-cell reconstitution after alpha-beta-depleted transplantation in children. During its preparation, the TCRbeta library received unique molecular identifiers. TCRdb ran MiXCR on the PCR reads and lists one entry per CDR3 protein. The sample carries around 800,000 distinct CDR3 sequences, around 17% recorded once. V was shortened by 0 bases and J by 7 bases, with 9 bases between the two germline ends. This CDR3 has 13 residues. The germline V gene has CDR1 MGHRA and CDR2 YSYEKL. The sample holds a few counts of this clonotype. This receptor was identified in a male patient younger than 18 who had a stem cell transplant for acute lymphoblastic leukemia, so the T cells may come from the graft donor. The genes are TRBV4-1 and TRBJ1-2; no clear D. The sample consisted of PBMCs, mostly from graft donor cells, taken 360 days after TCRalphabeta/CD19-depleted stem cell transplant. CDR3 residues: CASSQDAWTGYTF. The CDR3 DNA follows: TGCGCCAGCAGCCAAGATGCGTGGACTGGCTACACCTTC.